The 31 T cell receptor beta chains below all came from one sample that was sequenced in a study of blood T cell repertoires in COVID-19. Generated by immunoSEQ multiplex PCR, the TCRdb table keeps only in-frame clones and is missing some. This table has 150,000 to 200,000 clones, approximately 79% appearing once. The sequenced material came from peripheral blood. The receptors here all came from a woman in her sixties with COVID-19, enrolled during active disease.

This sequence joins TRBV5-1 and TRBJ2-3, with 9 positions matching TRBD1. The CDR3 covers 15 residues. V lost 3 bases to trimming and J lost 4 bases; unmatched junction nucleotides: 6. The V gene's germline CDR1 is SGHRS and CDR2 YFSETQ. CDR3 in DNA: TGCGCCAGCAGCTCTGCGACAGGGGGGTCAGATACGCAGTATTTT. Translated: CASSSATGGSDTQYF. The entire variable domain, with the rest obtained from reference TRBV5-1 and TRBJ2-3, is as follows: KAGVTQTPRYLIKTRGQQVTLSCSPISGHRSVSWYQQTPGQGLQFLFEYFSETQRNKGNFPGRFSGRQFSNSRSEMNVSTLELGDSALYLCASSSATGGSDTQYFGPGTRLTVL.

The V call is TRBV30, the J call TRBJ1-2, with 10 bases identical to TRBD1. CDR3 size: 16 residues. Germline V gene lookup returns CDR1 GTSNPN and CDR2 SVGIG (reference sequence). J was trimmed by 1 base and V by 3 bases; bases with no gene match: 8. CDR3 nucleotide sequence: TGTGCCTGGAGAACGGTGGACAGGGGGAGTAACTATGGCTACACCTTC. The encoded protein is CAWRTVDRGSNYGYTF.

The rearrangement joins TRBV19 to TRBJ1-2; TRBD1 might be the D (6 bases). V lost 3 bases, J lost 0 bases, and 8 bases lay in between. Germline CDR1 LNHDA, CDR2 SQIVND (reference sequence). The CDR3 covers 14 residues. In DNA, the CDR3 is TGTGCCAGTAGTATTCGGACAGCTAACTATGGCTACACCTTC. Its translation: CASSIRTANYGYTF.

This chain links TRBV2 with TRBJ1-4; TRBD1 aligns across 9 bases. CDR1 SNHLY and CDR2 FYNNEI come from the germline V gene. Trimming took 8 bases from V and 6 from J; bases not matched to a gene: 10. The CDR3 runs 15 residues. The DNA for the CDR3 is TGTGCCAGCGGGGGACAGGGCGGATACCATGAAAAACTGTTTTTT. Protein sequence: CASGGQGGYHEKLFF.

The rearrangement joins TRBV19 to TRBJ2-2, with TRBD2 matching over 10 bases. The CDR3 spans 17 residues. Germline CDR1 LNHDA, CDR2 SQIVND (reference sequence). The V segment lost 8 bases and the J segment 1 base; nucleotides outside the gene matches: 10. The CDR3 loop is CASVQRSSGRNTGELFF. The CDR3 coding sequence is TGTGCCAGTGTTCAGCGGTCTAGCGGGAGGAACACCGGGGAGCTGTTTTTT. Drawing the rest from reference TRBV19 and TRBJ2-2, the complete variable domain is DGGITQSPKYLFRKEGQNVTLSCEQNLNHDAMYWYRQDPGQGLRLIYYSQIVNDFQKGDIAEGYSVSREKKESFPLTVTSAQKNPTAFYLCASVQRSSGRNTGELFFGEGSRLTVL.

This sequence joins TRBV30 and TRBJ1-2; 7 positions match TRBD1. The trim removed 2 bases at V and 9 bases at J, leaving 9 bases unmatched. In germline, CDR1 is GTSNPN, CDR2 SVGIG (reference sequence). CDR3 size: 13 residues. CDR3 in DNA: TGTGCCTGGAGTCGGGACAGTGGTTCGAGCTACACCTTC. Translation: CAWSRDSGSSYTF.

J is TRBJ2-3 and V is TRBV5-1, with D perhaps TRBD2 (6 bases). Per the germline V gene, CDR1 is SGHRS and CDR2 is YFSETQ. The CDR3 length is 14 residues. Trimming stripped 5 bases from V and 6 bases from J, with 16 bases between. CDR3 nucleotide sequence: TGCGCCAGCAGTTTTGGACTACTGGGGGATACGCAGTATTTT. Translating gives CASSFGLLGDTQYF.

The chain uses TRBV7-2 and TRBJ2-1; D remains unclear. V was clipped by 2 bases and J by 6 bases, with 8 bases between them. The CDR3 consists of 13 residues. The germline gives CDR1 SGHTA, CDR2 FQGNSA. The CDR3 loop is CASSLSMLNEQFF. In nucleotides, the CDR3 is TGTGCCAGCAGCTTAAGCATGCTCAATGAGCAGTTCTTC. The full variable domain, with the rest looked up from reference TRBV7-2 and TRBJ2-1, is GAGVSQSPSNKVTEKGKDVELRCDPISGHTALYWYRQSLGQGLEFLIYFQGNSAPDKSGLPSDRFSAERTGGSVSTLTIQRTQQEDSAVYLCASSLSMLNEQFFGPGTRLTVL.

The CDR3 protein is CAWSVNRDNSPLHF. The CDR3 DNA follows: TGTGCCTGGAGTGTAAACAGAGATAATTCACCCCTCCACTTT. This rearrangement joins TRBV30 to TRBJ1-6; D is undetermined. The CDR3 totals 14 residues. Germline-derived CDR1 and CDR2 are GTSNPN and SVGIG (reference sequence). The ends were cut back, 0 bases at V and 5 bases at J, with 8 bases in the middle.

Only one count was recorded for this clone. V is TRBV29-1 and J is TRBJ1-5, with D possibly TRBD1 on 5 matching bases. This CDR3 has 12 residues. The germline V and J ends were trimmed by 5 bases and 11 bases, with 16 bases remaining between them. Germline V CDR1 and CDR2: SQVTM, ANQGSEA. The CDR3 region is CSVLNIGGAQHF. CDR3 bases: TGCAGCGTTCTTAACATCGGGGGAGCCCAGCATTTT.

The chain carries TRBV4-1 and TRBJ2-1; 11 bases fit TRBD1. The ends lost 5 bases at V and 5 bases at J; junction bases unmatched: 5. The CDR3 consists of 15 residues. The germline V gene encodes CDR1 MGHRA and CDR2 YSYEKL. The CDR3 bases are TGCGCCAGCAGCTACCGGGACAGGGGGAACAATGAGCAGTTCTTC. It specifies CASSYRDRGNNEQFF.

This chain joins TRBV29-1 and TRBJ1-2; tentatively, D is TRBD1 (6 bases). V was trimmed by 4 bases and J by 1 base, leaving 13 bases between them. CDR1 is SQVTM and CDR2 is ANQGSEA in the germline V gene. The CDR3 spans 14 residues. The CDR3 reads CSVGAGVDNYGYTF. CDR3 in DNA: TGCAGCGTTGGGGCAGGGGTCGATAACTATGGCTACACCTTC.

The rearrangement links TRBV5-1 to TRBJ2-1; TRBD2 aligns across 7 bases. The CDR3 extends over 17 amino acids. V shed 4 bases and J 2 bases; nucleotides not matched to a gene: 12. Germline lookup yields CDR1 SGHRS and CDR2 YFSETQ. CDR3: CASSNTPLAAPYNEQFF. CDR3 sequence (DNA): TGCGCCAGCAGCAATACCCCCCTAGCGGCACCCTACAATGAGCAGTTCTTC.

This clone was found once. The rearrangement links TRBV5-8 to TRBJ1-3; no clear D. Per germline, CDR1 SGHTS and CDR2 YDEGEE. The CDR3 has 16 residues. The germline V and J ends were trimmed by 0 bases and 0 bases, with 10 bases remaining between them. Here the CDR3 reads CASSLANADSGNTIYF. DNA for the CDR3: TGTGCCAGCAGCTTGGCCAACGCAGACTCTGGAAACACCATATATTTT.

The genes are TRBV19 and TRBJ1-5; D is unclear. Germline-derived CDR1 and CDR2 are LNHDA and SQIVND (reference sequence). CDR3 length equals 17 residues. Trimming left V 5 bases short and J 0 bases short, with 17 bases between. The CDR3, as DNA: TGTGCCAGTAGTCCCCGTTTGGGAGGAGATAGCAATCAGCCCCAGCATTTT. As protein: CASSPRLGGDSNQPQHF.

This chain uses TRBV10-2 with TRBJ2-2; D gene unclear. Trimming removed 7 bases from V and 4 bases from J, with 13 bases in between. The CDR3 sequence is 14 residues long. Germline CDR1 WSHSY, CDR2 SAAADI. The CDR3 sequence: CASISLRGTGELFF. The DNA of the CDR3 is TGCGCCAGCATTAGCCTCAGAGGCACCGGGGAGCTGTTTTTT.

This clone was observed a handful of times. The chain is built from TRBV19 and TRBJ2-2; 9 bases are shared with TRBD1. Germline V CDR1 and CDR2: LNHDA, SQIVND (reference sequence). V lost 3 bases, J lost 3 bases, and 5 bases stayed unmatched. The CDR3 runs to 16 residues. CDR3 loop: CASSILYRGHTGELFF. The CDR3 DNA follows: TGTGCCAGTAGTATCCTATACAGGGGGCACACCGGGGAGCTGTTTTTT.

The chain uses TRBV7-2 and TRBJ1-6; TRBD1 agrees at 10 bases. The CDR3 runs to 15 residues. In germline, CDR1 is SGHTA, CDR2 FQGNSA. The junction had 3 bases not matched to a gene; V was cut back by 3 bases and J by 7 bases. The CDR3 spells CASSFPGQGNSPLHF. The CDR3 DNA reads TGTGCCAGCAGCTTCCCGGGACAGGGGAATTCACCCCTCCACTTT.

The V call is TRBV19, the J call TRBJ1-3; TRBD1 matches 7 bases. Germline loops: CDR1 LNHDA, CDR2 SQIVND (reference sequence). This CDR3 has 17 residues. Germline trimming cut 3 bases from V and 0 bases from J; bases unmatched to any gene: 8. CDR3 loop: CASSIGLGQPSGNTIYF. The CDR3 DNA reads as TGTGCCAGTAGTATTGGTCTGGGACAGCCCTCTGGAAACACCATATATTTT.

This chain joins TRBV4-3 and TRBJ2-1; 8 bases agree with TRBD2. The germline V gene has CDR1 LGHNA and CDR2 YSLEER. The trim removed 0 bases at V and 1 base at J, leaving 11 bases unmatched. The CDR3 is made up of 19 amino acids. In DNA form, the CDR3 reads TGCGCCAGCAGCCAAGACCACTTTAGCGGGATCGGGTCCTACAATGAGCAGTTCTTC. This gives the protein CASSQDHFSGIGSYNEQFF.

The J gene is TRBJ2-5, the V gene TRBV3-1 (or the pseudogene TRBV3-2); TRBD2 matches at 14 bases. This CDR3 has 17 residues. J lost 3 bases, V lost 2 bases, and 5 bases had no gene match. Germline values: CDR1 LGHDT, CDR2 YNNKEL (reference sequence). The CDR3 nucleotides are TGTGCCAGCAGCCAATCGGGGACTAGCGGGAGAGAAGAGACCCAGTACTTC. It translates to CASSQSGTSGREETQYF.

This clone was picked up a small number of times. V is TRBV19 and J is TRBJ1-5; perhaps TRBD1 as D (6 bases). CDR3 length: 15 residues. The germline gives CDR1 LNHDA, CDR2 SQIVND (reference sequence). Deletions cut 4 bases from V and 6 bases from J, with 16 bases between. Here the CDR3 reads CASSTPRGAGQPQHF. The DNA of the CDR3 is TGTGCCAGTAGTACTCCCCGGGGGGCGGGTCAGCCCCAGCATTTT.

This sequence joins TRBV18 and TRBJ1-2; TRBD1 matches at 7 bases. The junction had 10 bases not matched to a gene; V was cut back by 0 bases and J by 3 bases. Looked up from germline, CDR1 is KGHSH and CDR2 is LQKENI. The CDR3 sequence is 17 residues long. CDR3 DNA sequence: TGTGCCAGCTCACCACCCAGGGGGACACAGTTTCACTATGGCTACACCTTC. Amino acids: CASSPPRGTQFHYGYTF.

The chain uses TRBV4-3 and TRBJ2-3, with TRBD2 as a possible D gene (6 bases). The CDR3 covers 17 residues. Between the trimmed V and J ends, which lost 4 bases and 6 bases, there was a span of 23 bases. From germline, CDR1 is LGHNA and CDR2 YSLEER. The CDR3 sequence is CASSPQGGRDFLDTQYF. The CDR3 DNA sequence: TGCGCCAGCAGCCCCCAGGGTGGGCGGGACTTTCTGGATACGCAGTATTTT.

This rearrangement joins TRBV7-3 to TRBJ2-1; the D gene is possibly TRBD1 (5 bases). Germline CDR1 SGHTA, CDR2 FQGTGA. The CDR3 consists of 14 residues. Trimming shortened V by 5 bases and J by 6 bases, and 14 bases separated the two germline ends. The CDR3 here is CASSQRGHINEQFF. The CDR3 nucleotides are TGTGCCAGCAGCCAAAGGGGCCATATCAATGAGCAGTTCTTC.

The chain combines TRBV28 with TRBJ1-5; D unresolved. V shed 5 bases and J shed 4 bases, with 9 bases lying between them. This CDR3 region has 13 residues. CDR1 MDHEN and CDR2 SYDVKM come from the germline V gene. In DNA form, the CDR3 reads TGTGCCAGCAGTCAGAGGTTGAATCAGCCCCAGCATTTT. It specifies CASSQRLNQPQHF.

The chain has TRBV20-1 and TRBJ1-5, with a weak D call TRBD1 (6 bases). The CDR3 has 13 amino acids. Per the germline V gene, CDR1 is DFQATT and CDR2 is SNEGSKA (reference sequence). Trimming shortened V by 3 bases and J by 7 bases, and 13 bases separated the two germline ends. This CDR3 reads CSASRDKVQPQHF. CDR3 sequence (DNA): TGCAGTGCTAGTCGGGACAAAGTGCAGCCCCAGCATTTT.

This chain joins TRBV28 and TRBJ2-1, with TRBD1 as a possible D gene (5 bases). V dropped 2 bases and J dropped 5 bases, with 19 bases sitting between them. The CDR3 runs to 17 residues. Per the germline V gene, CDR1 is MDHEN and CDR2 is SYDVKM. The CDR3 DNA reads as TGTGCCAGCAGTTTAGGGGCTTCTGTGGGATCGGACAATGAGCAGTTCTTC. Its translation: CASSLGASVGSDNEQFF.

The CDR3 protein is CASSKETDLYEQYF. In DNA, the CDR3 is TGTGCCAGCAGCAAAGAGACAGATCTCTACGAGCAGTACTTC. The rearrangement links TRBV21-1 to TRBJ2-7; the table's D call, TRBD1, was not checked against the DNA. TRBV21-1 is a known pseudogene. The CDR3 length is 14 residues.

On this clone itself: Its ends do not fully match the called genes, so a read error is possible. The chain is built from TRBV2 and TRBJ2-6, with a tentative D call TRBD1 (5 bases). CDR3 length: 17 amino acids. CDR1 is SNHLY and CDR2 is FYNNEI in the germline V gene. The CDR3 sequence: CASTHRASSSGASVLTF. The CDR3 DNA reads TGTGCCAGCACCCACAGAGCCTCGAGCTCTGGGGCCAGCGTCCTGACTTTC.

In its sample, this clone was seen once. This chain links TRBV9 with TRBJ1-5; D ambiguous. V was clipped by 3 bases and J by 6 bases, with 13 bases between them. Germline V gene sequence: CDR1 SGDLS, CDR2 YYNGEE. There are 14 residues in the CDR3. The CDR3 here is CASSAGLGGQPQHF. In DNA, the CDR3 is TGTGCCAGCAGCGCCGGACTTGGCGGTCAGCCCCAGCATTTT.